The T cell receptor beta chain under discussion was sequenced for a study of beta chain features in type 1 diabetes. Study-level points and caveats: The question of HLA type influencing TCRB rearrangement was one that remained unresolved here. For patients and controls alike, PCR might favor shorter templates to the same degree.

This CDR3 has 14 amino acids. V was clipped by 5 bases and J by 2 bases; unmatched bases: 2. CDR1 is SGHAT and CDR2 is FQNNGV in the germline V gene. This clone was counted a few times. Antigen unknown. Expressed TCRB transcripts were sequenced because the entire RNA isolate underwent reverse transcription. Assay used: immunoSEQ multiplex PCR; TCRdb lists only in-frame clones, some missing. The sample records more than 150,000 clones, less than 15% being singletons. The rearrangement uses TRBV11-2 and TRBJ1-2, with 10 bases lining up with TRBD1. Sequencing used central memory CD4+ T cells from blood. The receptor's source is a woman under 30 in good health. The CDR3 coding sequence is TGTGCCAGCAGCCTGGGACAGGGGAACTATGGCTACACCTTC. Translated: CASSLGQGNYGYTF.